Listed below are T cell receptor beta chains from one sample, sequenced in a study of cytomegalovirus exposure and HLA in healthy donors. Sequencing was performed with immunoSEQ multiplex PCR; in TCRdb, only in-frame clones are kept and a portion is missing. The table records some 140,000 clones, roughly three quarters of them present only once. The source material was PBMCs. The receptors were sampled from a man under 40 in good health and CMV-seronegative. The CDR3 runs from the conserved cysteine through the conserved F or W. Fields, in order: clone size, D gene, V gene, J gene, CDR3 DNA, CDR3 protein. A D gene is named only where the DNA matches it firmly. Only part of the rows carry a size: once, few, many, or a class if the clone is expanded.

>NA|TRBD2|TRBV19|TRBJ2-1
TGTGCCAGCTCCGGGACTAGCAGCTACAATGAGCAGTTCTTC
CASSGTSSYNEQFF
>NA|TRBD1|TRBV7-9|TRBJ1-2
TGTGCCAGCAGCATTTACAGGGGGCTCCTTATCTATGGCTACACCTTC
CASSIYRGLLIYGYTF
>NA|NA|TRBV2|TRBJ2-3
TGTGCCAGCAGTCGCCTAGTTGCGACAGATACGCAGTATTTT
CASSRLVATDTQYF
>NA|TRBD1|TRBV7-9|TRBJ2-2
TGTGCCAGCAGCCGCAAGGGGGCGCGTGTCACCGGGGAGCTGTTTTTT
CASSRKGARVTGELFF
>NA|NA|TRBV5-6|TRBJ2-1
TGTGCCAGCAGCTTATCCCCTCTAGCGTTATCCTACAATGAGCAGTTCTTC
CASSLSPLALSYNEQFF
>NA|TRBD1|TRBV30|TRBJ2-7
TGTGCCTGGAGTGCGACAGGGGGTAGGTCCTACGAGCAGTACTTC
CAWSATGGRSYEQYF
>NA|NA|TRBV6-6|TRBJ2-5
TGTGCCAGCAGTTCAATCCAAGAGACCCAGTACTTC
CASSSIQETQYF
>once|TRBD2|TRBV4-2|TRBJ2-1
TGTGCCAGCAGCCCAGAGGGTAGCGGGACATTAGAGCAGTTCTTC
CASSPEGSGTLEQFF
>NA|NA|TRBV30|TRBJ2-7
TGTGCCTGGAGTCGGTACGAGCAGTACTTC
CAWSRYEQYF
>NA|NA|TRBV10-3|TRBJ2-1
TGTGCCATCAGTGAGTCGACGCGGGGCAATGAGCAGTTCTTC
CAISESTRGNEQFF
>NA|NA|TRBV28|TRBJ1-2
TGTGCCAGCAGCTCGGTGAATGGCTACACCTTC
CASSSVNGYTF
>NA|NA|TRBV19|TRBJ1-4
TGTGCCAGTAGTATCCAGGGCTTCAGCGAAAAACTGTTTTTT
CASSIQGFSEKLFF
>once|NA|TRBV10-1|TRBJ1-1
TGCGCCAGCAGTTTCACAGGGACCCCGGCTTTCTTT
CASSFTGTPAFF
>NA|NA|TRBV15|TRBJ2-3
TGTGCCACCAGCAGGCGGGCCGTGACAGATACGCAGTATTTT
CATSRRAVTDTQYF
>NA|TRBD1|TRBV19|TRBJ2-7
TGTGCCAGTAGTAGTGGACAGGGGTCACACGAGCAGTACTTC
CASSSGQGSHEQYF
>NA|TRBD2|TRBV28|TRBJ2-1
TGTGCCAGCAGTTTCTCGGCTAGCGGGGGCGGGGAGCAGTTCTTC
CASSFSASGGGEQFF
>NA|TRBD1|TRBV7-9|TRBJ2-7
TGTTCCAGCAGCCCCAGGGACAGGGGGGAGTTCTACGAGCAGTACTTC
CSSSPRDRGEFYEQYF
>NA|NA|TRBV4-1|TRBJ1-2
TGCGCCAGCAGCTCAGGGATCGACGGGTATGGCTACACCTTC
CASSSGIDGYGYTF
>NA|TRBD2|TRBV5-1|TRBJ2-3
TGCGCCAGCAGCTTGGGTAGCGGGAGCTTCACAGATACGCAGTATTTT
CASSLGSGSFTDTQYF
>NA|NA|TRBV28|TRBJ1-2
TGTGCCAGCACCTCAGCGACCGTTCATGGCTACACCTTC
CASTSATVHGYTF
>NA|NA|TRBV7-2|TRBJ2-3
TGTGCCAGCAGCTTAGGACAGGGCACAGATACGCAGTATTTT
CASSLGQGTDTQYF
>NA|NA|TRBV4-1|TRBJ2-7
TGCGCCAGCAGCTTCCTTGGAGTTGGTTCCTACGAGCAGTACTTC
CASSFLGVGSYEQYF
>NA|TRBD2|TRBV10-3|TRBJ2-3
TGTGCCATCAGACTAGCGGATAGCACAGATACGCAGTATTTT
CAIRLADSTDTQYF
>NA|NA|TRBV7-2|TRBJ1-2
TGTGCCAGCAGCTTAGACAGAAGCTATGGCTACACCTTC
CASSLDRSYGYTF
>NA|NA|TRBV7-9|TRBJ1-1
TGTGCCAGCAGCGTTTGGCGGCAGAACACTGAAGCCTTCTTT
CASSVWRQNTEAFF
>NA|NA|TRBV28|TRBJ2-7
TGTGCCAGCAGTTTAGAGAGCTCCTACGAGCAGTACTTC
CASSLESSYEQYF
>NA|TRBD1|TRBV25-1|TRBJ2-1
TGTGCCAGCAGTGGGCAGGGACAGAAGAAGTACAATGAGCAGTTCTTC
CASSGQGQKKYNEQFF
>NA|TRBD1|TRBV18|TRBJ2-7
TGTGCCAGCTCACCACCACAACCTACAGGGGTCTACGAGCAGTACTTC
CASSPPQPTGVYEQYF
>few|NA|TRBV6-6|TRBJ1-1
TGTGCCAGCAGTTACTCGGAGGCTCGCGAAGCTTTCTTT
CASSYSEAREAFF
>NA|TRBD2|TRBV10-3|TRBJ2-7
TGTGCCATCAGTGGCTTAGCGGGAGGGCGTGAGCAGTACTTC
CAISGLAGGREQYF
>NA|NA|TRBV27|TRBJ2-1
TGTGCCAGCAGTTTGGTGGCCAACGATGAGCAGTTCTTC
CASSLVANDEQFF
>NA|NA|TRBV7-9|TRBJ2-1
TGTGCCAGCAGCTTTCGCAATGAGCAGTTCTTC
CASSFRNEQFF
>NA|NA|TRBV11-2|TRBJ1-2
TGTGCCAGCAGCTTCCTGACCGGAGCTTATGGCTACACCTTC
CASSFLTGAYGYTF
>NA|TRBD2|TRBV5-4|TRBJ2-5
TGTGCCAGCAGCTCTAGACTAGCGGGAGTTGAAGAGACCCAGTACTTC
CASSSRLAGVEETQYF
>NA|TRBD2|TRBV19|TRBJ2-2
TGTGCCAGTAGTATTGGGGTTAGCGGGACCCGGGGCACCGGGGAGCTGTTTTTT
CASSIGVSGTRGTGELFF
>NA|TRBD2|TRBV7-9|TRBJ2-1
TGTGCCAGCAGCTTAGGCAGGACTAGCGGAGACAATGAGCAGTTCTTC
CASSLGRTSGDNEQFF
>NA|NA|TRBV5-1|TRBJ1-1
TGCGCCAGCAGCCGGGTAGTGGACACTGAAGCTTTCTTT
CASSRVVDTEAFF